Sequencing of this TCR beta chain was carried out in a study of TIL therapy for anti-PD-1-resistant metastatic lung cancer. Study-wide background: Tumors carried a median approximately 1.6 non-synonymous mutations per megabase.

Noted time point: pre-treatment sample, taken before nivolumab and TIL therapy. Tumor tissue came from excised metastases, mostly pleural nodules or supraclavicular lymph nodes. Stage 4 NSCLC adults joined between October 2017 and January 2020. The libraries were made with immunoSEQ v3. Each library reached some 2 million read pairs, or about 5-6.5 million at deep level. Method: immunoSEQ multiplex PCR; TCRdb's copy keeps in-frame clones and lacks some. This table has over 25,000 clones, 72% appearing once. The V end was cut by 4 bases, the J end by 5 bases, with 15 bases between. This CDR3 has 15 residues. Germline-derived CDR1 and CDR2 are SSHAT and FNYEAQ (reference sequence).

This specimen was tumor tissue, taken at baseline. The V and J genes are TRBV7-7 and TRBJ2-1; tentatively, D is TRBD1 or TRBD2 (6 bases each). This sequence was found in a person aged 30 to 80 with non-small cell lung cancer. The CDR3 loop reads CASSSYDGGHNEQFF. The CDR3, as DNA: TGTGCCAGCAGCTCTTATGATGGGGGGCACAATGAGCAGTTCTTC.